This TCR beta chain emerged from a study of control samples from healthy donors and cancer patients. Sequencing was performed with immunoSEQ multiplex PCR; in TCRdb, only in-frame clones are kept and a portion is missing. The profile shows 100,000 to 150,000 clones, about 93% of them singletons. From germline, CDR1 is MDHEN and CDR2 SYDVKM. The V end lost 7 bases, the J end lost 8 bases, and 18 bases lay between the germline ends. The length of the CDR3 is 14 residues. What was sequenced was PBMCs. The chain uses TRBV28 and TRBJ2-1; D unclear. The TCR comes from a man aged 50 or older with head and neck cancer. Here the CDR3 DNA reads TGTGCCAGCAACCTGCGGCGATTGACTGATGAGCAGTTCTTC. Translating gives CASNLRRLTDEQFF.